A selection of T cell receptor beta chains follows, all from one sample in a study of blood T cell repertoires in COVID-19. TCRdb's table, derived via immunoSEQ multiplex PCR, lists solely in-frame clones and lacks some. Here the sample spans 150,000 to 200,000 clones, approximately 85% being singletons. Input material: PBMCs or T cells enriched from blood (not recorded which). The receptors here all came from a man between 40 and 49 years old who had recovered from COVID-19. CDR3s include the opening cysteine and the closing phenylalanine or tryptophan. The order of the fields is V gene, J gene, D gene, clone size, CDR3 protein, CDR3 DNA. A D gene is named only where the DNA matches it firmly. Clone size is not always given. Where it is, it says once, few, many or a class for expanded clones.

TRBV28,TRBJ1-4,TRBD1,-,CASGMGQGNEKLFF,TGTGCCAGCGGCATGGGACAGGGTAATGAAAAACTGTTTTTT
TRBV19,TRBJ1-4,-,-,CASGHRTTNEKLFF,TGTGCCAGTGGGCATCGAACAACTAATGAAAAACTGTTTTTT
TRBV6-5,TRBJ2-7,TRBD1,-,CASRTGGAHPKQYF,TGTGCCAGCAGGACAGGGGGCGCGCACCCTAAGCAGTACTTC
TRBV29-1,TRBJ2-2,-,-,CSVDAGNTGELFF,TGCAGCGTTGATGCGGGGAACACCGGGGAGCTGTTTTTT
TRBV4-1,TRBJ1-2,TRBD1,few,CASSQQGAFQPSNYGYTF,TGCGCCAGCAGCCAACAGGGGGCCTTCCAACCTTCTAACTATGGCTACACCTTC
TRBV6-5,TRBJ2-1,-,-,CASLRRQLYNEQFF,TGTGCCAGCCTACGGCGACAGCTCTACAATGAGCAGTTCTTC
TRBV9,TRBJ2-7,-,-,CASSVEGRPNYYEQYF,TGTGCCAGCAGCGTAGAAGGCAGACCCAACTACTACGAGCAGTACTTC
TRBV18,TRBJ2-5,TRBD1,-,CASSSSTGQETQYF,TGTGCCAGCTCATCCTCGACAGGGCAAGAGACCCAGTACTTC
TRBV19,TRBJ1-1,TRBD1,-,CASSDRGWNTEAFF,TGTGCCAGTTCAGACAGGGGATGGAACACTGAAGCTTTCTTT
TRBV5-4,TRBJ2-3,-,once,CASSLTGGGTDTQYF,TGTGCCAGCAGCTTGACCGGAGGGGGCACAGATACGCAGTATTTT
TRBV29-1,TRBJ2-7,TRBD2,-,CSVEDRRGEQYF,TGCAGCGTTGAAGATCGGCGGGGGGAGCAGTACTTC
TRBV10-1,TRBJ2-1,-,-,CASSERGPNEQFF,TGCGCCAGCAGTGAGCGGGGTCCCAATGAGCAGTTCTTC
TRBV7-8,TRBJ1-2,TRBD1,-,CASSSNRGLGYGYTF,TGTGCCAGCAGCTCAAACAGGGGGTTAGGGTATGGCTACACCTTC
TRBV19,TRBJ1-5,-,-,CASSTLYDQPQHF,TGTGCCAGTAGTACCCTCTACGATCAGCCCCAGCATTTT
TRBV5-1,TRBJ2-7,TRBD1,-,CASSLDGTVGFYEQYF,TGCGCCAGCAGCTTGGACGGGACAGTGGGCTTCTACGAGCAGTACTTC
TRBV28,TRBJ2-7,TRBD1,-,CASNTPGQLYEQYF,TGTGCCAGCAATACGCCGGGACAGCTCTACGAGCAGTACTTC
TRBV24-1,TRBJ1-2,TRBD1,-,CATSDTGDSNYGYTF,TGTGCCACCAGTGATACAGGGGACTCTAACTATGGCTACACCTTC
TRBV13,TRBJ2-1,-,-,CASSPRTDSYNEQFF,TGTGCCAGCAGCCCAAGGACAGATTCCTACAATGAGCAGTTCTTC
TRBV9,TRBJ2-7,TRBD1,-,CASSARGTEVSYEQYF,TGTGCCAGCAGCGCGAGGGGGACAGAAGTCTCCTACGAGCAGTACTTC
TRBV2,TRBJ2-2,-,-,CASSEIVHGELFF,TGTGCCAGCAGTGAAATAGTTCACGGGGAGCTGTTTTTT
TRBV13,TRBJ2-5,TRBD2,-,CASSLGLAGGLETQYF,TGTGCCAGCAGCTTAGGACTAGCGGGAGGGCTAGAGACCCAGTACTTC
TRBV11-3,TRBJ2-2,-,-,CASSLDLRELFF,TGTGCCAGCAGCTTAGATCTCCGGGAGCTGTTTTTT
TRBV9,TRBJ1-2,-,once,CASSRGLEDYGYTF,TGTGCCAGCAGCAGGGGGTTGGAAGACTATGGCTACACCTTC
TRBV5-6,TRBJ1-4,-,-,CASSSGVRTEKLFF,TGTGCCAGCAGCTCAGGGGTAAGAACTGAAAAACTGTTTTTT
TRBV28,TRBJ1-5,-,-,CASSHQGGGSNQPQHF,TGTGCCAGCAGCCACCAAGGAGGAGGTAGCAATCAGCCCCAGCATTTT
TRBV18,TRBJ1-2,-,-,CASSLGQGSLNYGYTF,TGTGCCAGCTCACTCGGGCAGGGTAGTTTGAACTATGGCTACACCTTC
TRBV7-9,TRBJ1-1,TRBD1,-,CASSPGTGAGTEAFF,TGTGCCAGCAGCCCCGGGACAGGGGCGGGCACTGAAGCTTTCTTT
TRBV27,TRBJ1-2,TRBD1,-,CASGTNRGAHGYTF,TGTGCCAGCGGAACGAACAGGGGGGCGCATGGCTACACCTTC
TRBV18,TRBJ2-5,-,-,CASSPQQGQQETQYF,TGTGCCAGCTCACCACAACAGGGACAACAAGAGACCCAGTACTTC
TRBV7-9,TRBJ2-5,TRBD2,few,CASSLSGTTAGGPLETQYF,TGTGCCAGCAGCTTATCTGGGACAACAGCGGGAGGGCCGCTAGAGACCCAGTACTTC
TRBV6-5,TRBJ1-3,-,-,CASSIVSGNTIYF,TGTGCCAGCAGCATAGTCTCTGGAAACACCATATATTTT
TRBV30,TRBJ1-3,-,-,CAWSVSGNTIYF,TGTGCCTGGAGTGTAAGCGGAAACACCATATATTTT
TRBV3-1/TRBV3-2,TRBJ2-1,TRBD2,-,CASRREGGVYNEQFF,TGTGCCAGCAGGCGGGAGGGGGGAGTCTACAATGAGCAGTTCTTC
TRBV28,TRBJ1-2,-,-,CASRDSAVAYGYTF,TGTGCCAGCAGGGACAGCGCGGTGGCCTATGGCTACACCTTC
TRBV6-6,TRBJ2-1,TRBD2,-,CASSRLAENNEQFF,TGTGCCAGCAGTCGACTAGCAGAAAACAATGAGCAGTTCTTC
TRBV11-3,TRBJ1-2,-,once,CASSLDGGIGYTF,TGTGCCAGCAGCTTAGACGGGGGTATCGGCTACACCTTC
TRBV7-2,TRBJ2-2,TRBD2,-,CASALTSATGELFF,TGTGCCAGCGCCCTGACTAGCGCCACCGGGGAGCTGTTTTTT
TRBV28,TRBJ2-1,TRBD2,-,CASSGVGRREGNEQFF,TGTGCCAGCAGTGGGGTGGGACGGCGGGAGGGGAATGAGCAGTTCTTC
TRBV30,TRBJ1-6,-,-,CAWTPAGYPYNSPLHF,TGTGCCTGGACTCCGGCGGGATATCCCTATAATTCACCCCTCCACTTT
TRBV7-8,TRBJ2-5,TRBD1,-,CASSLITGGAISQETQYF,TGTGCCAGCAGCTTAATAACAGGGGGCGCGATAAGCCAAGAGACCCAGTACTTC
TRBV6-5,TRBJ2-7,TRBD1,once,CASSPGQIYEQYF,TGTGCCAGCAGTCCGGGACAGATCTACGAGCAGTACTTC
TRBV25-1,TRBJ1-3,-,-,CASSDGERVRNTIYF,TGTGCCAGCAGTGATGGGGAGCGGGTGAGAAACACCATATATTTT
TRBV15,TRBJ2-6,-,-,CATSVRSGANVLTF,TGTGCCACCAGCGTGCGCTCTGGGGCCAACGTCCTGACTTTC
TRBV18,TRBJ1-4,TRBD1,-,CASSLRQGEREKLFF,TGTGCCAGCTCACTGCGACAGGGGGAACGTGAAAAACTGTTTTTT
TRBV4-1,TRBJ2-7,-,-,CASSQAQPYEQYF,TGCGCCAGCAGCCAAGCACAGCCCTACGAGCAGTACTTC
TRBV4-1,TRBJ2-7,-,-,CASSQVFRGSLFEQYF,TGCGCCAGCAGCCAAGTATTTCGGGGGTCGCTCTTCGAGCAGTACTTC
TRBV7-2,TRBJ1-1,-,-,CASSLDGQKTEAFF,TGTGCCAGCAGCTTAGATGGGCAGAAAACTGAAGCTTTCTTT
TRBV19,TRBJ2-2,-,-,CASIGGLTSTGELFF,TGTGCCAGTATAGGTGGACTGACGAGCACCGGGGAGCTGTTTTTT
TRBV5-4,TRBJ1-2,-,-,CASSKLGLPGGYTF,TGTGCCAGCAGCAAATTGGGACTGCCCGGTGGCTACACCTTC
TRBV19,TRBJ2-2,TRBD2,-,CASIPWTSGSYANTGELFF,TGTGCCAGTATCCCTTGGACTAGCGGGAGTTACGCGAACACCGGGGAGCTGTTTTTT
TRBV5-6,TRBJ2-7,TRBD1,-,CASSFPTGTGEYEQYF,TGTGCCAGCAGCTTTCCAACCGGGACAGGGGAATACGAGCAGTACTTC
TRBV6-5,TRBJ1-2,-,-,CASSYSGRVGYTF,TGTGCCAGCAGTTACTCGGGGAGGGTTGGCTACACCTTC
TRBV5-1,TRBJ2-1,-,-,CASSAGTYNEQFF,TGCGCCAGCAGCGCAGGTACCTACAATGAGCAGTTCTTC